This TCR beta chain was found in a study of cytomegalovirus exposure and HLA in healthy donors. 13 Jbeta primers and 60 Vbeta primers were used for the PCR. TCRdb keeps only in-frame clones here, not all; method: immunoSEQ multiplex PCR. Here the sample spans 120,000 or so clones, around 77% being singletons. The CDR3 extends over 15 amino acids. V lost 0 bases and J lost 4; bases outside the gene matches: 0. Per germline, CDR1 PRHDT and CDR2 FYEKMQ (reference sequence). The receptor was isolated from a man younger than 35 in good health and CMV-seropositive. This sequence joins TRBV13 and TRBJ2-5, with 12 bases that match TRBD2. The sample comprised PBMCs. CDR3 nucleotide sequence: TGTGCCAGCAGCTTAGGGACTAGCGGGGGAGAGACCCAGTACTTC. This encodes CASSLGTSGGETQYF. Based on the CDR3 plus reference TRBV13 and TRBJ2-5, the full variable domain is AAGVIQSPRHLIKEKRETATLKCYPIPRHDTVYWYQQGPGQDPQFLISFYEKMQSDKGSIPDRFSAQQFSDYHSELNMSSLELGDSALYFCASSLGTSGGETQYFGPGTRLLVL.